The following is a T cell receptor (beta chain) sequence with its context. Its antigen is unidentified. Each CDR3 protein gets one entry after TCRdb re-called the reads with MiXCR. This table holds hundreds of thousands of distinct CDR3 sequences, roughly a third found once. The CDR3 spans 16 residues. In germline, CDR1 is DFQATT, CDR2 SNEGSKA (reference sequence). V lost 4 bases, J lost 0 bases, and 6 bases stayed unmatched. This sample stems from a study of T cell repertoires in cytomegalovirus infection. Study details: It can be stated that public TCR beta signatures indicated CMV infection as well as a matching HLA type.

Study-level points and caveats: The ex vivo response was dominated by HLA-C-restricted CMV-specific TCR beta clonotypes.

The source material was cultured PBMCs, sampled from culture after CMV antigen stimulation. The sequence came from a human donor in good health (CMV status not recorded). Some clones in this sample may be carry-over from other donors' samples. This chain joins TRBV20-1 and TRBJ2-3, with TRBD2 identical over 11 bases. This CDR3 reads CSANKRTSGSTDTQYF. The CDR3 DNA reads TGCAGTGCTAATAAGAGGACTAGCGGGAGCACAGATACGCAGTATTTT.